This TCR beta chain was captured by sequencing in a study of control samples from healthy donors and cancer patients. This clone appeared a few times. Trimming took 7 bases from V and 16 from J, leaving 25 bases between them. The CDR3 spans 14 residues. Here immunoSEQ multiplex PCR was the method, and the copy in TCRdb shows in-frame clones only, minus some. Of some 82,000 clones in the sample, 70% to 85% are singletons; the top ten hold 11%. The gene calls are TRBV23-1 and TRBJ1-4; D gene unclear. TRBV23-1 is marked as an open reading frame, function uncertain. The TCR originated in a man in his 60s with head and neck cancer. Sequences were obtained from PBMCs. DNA of the CDR3: TGCGCCAGCATCTTCACCCCCCTGAAGGACGATGAGTTTTTT. It is translated as CASIFTPLKDDEFF.